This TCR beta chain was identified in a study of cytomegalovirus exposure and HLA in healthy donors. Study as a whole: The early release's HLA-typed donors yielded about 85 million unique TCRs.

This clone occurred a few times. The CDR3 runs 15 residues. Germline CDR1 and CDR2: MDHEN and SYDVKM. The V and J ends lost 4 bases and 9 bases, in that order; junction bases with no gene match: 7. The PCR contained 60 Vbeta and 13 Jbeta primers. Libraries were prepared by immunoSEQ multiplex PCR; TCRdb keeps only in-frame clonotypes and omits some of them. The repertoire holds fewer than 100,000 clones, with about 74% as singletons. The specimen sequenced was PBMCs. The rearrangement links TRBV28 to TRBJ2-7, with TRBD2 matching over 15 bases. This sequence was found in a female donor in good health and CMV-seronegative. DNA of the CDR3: TGTGCCAGCAGTTCCGGACTAGCGGGAGGGCCCACGCAGTACTTC. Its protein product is CASSSGLAGGPTQYF.